This is a list of T cell receptor beta chains from one sample in a study of patients and donors after allogeneic stem cell transplantation. TCRdb independently ran MiXCR on the RT-PCR reads; one entry per CDR3 protein. This sample yields 410,000 or so distinct CDR3 sequences, of which about a sixth are seen a single time; 6% to 8% belongs to the top ten. The sample comprised blood, either unsorted or a sorted T cell fraction (not recorded which). Receptors were obtained from a human donor who was either an allogeneic HSCT recipient or a stem cell or donor lymphocyte infusion donor (not recorded which). It is not recorded whose cells these are; they may come from a transplant donor. Each CDR3 is given with its conserved first and last residue. A D gene is named only where the DNA matches it firmly. The size entry is marked missing in some rows and otherwise reads once, few, many or a size class.

TRBV29-1	TRBD1	NA	TRBJ1-2	TGCAGCGTCGAGGACAGGGGCCGGGTTTATGGCTACACCTTC	CSVEDRGRVYGYTF
TRBV6-2/TRBV6-3	TRBD1	once	TRBJ2-3	TGTGCCAGCGTACAGGACAGGGTAAACGCAGATACGCAGTATTTT	CASVQDRVNADTQYF
TRBV30	NA	NA	TRBJ2-1	TGTGCCTGGAAGGGTGACGGCTACAGCTCCTACAATGAGCAGTTCTTC	CAWKGDGYSSYNEQFF
TRBV11-2	NA	NA	TRBJ1-1	TGTGCCAGCAGCTACACAGGGCTGGCTGAAGCTTTCTTT	CASSYTGLAEAFF
TRBV25-1	TRBD2	many	TRBJ2-1	TGTGCCAGCAGTGAGCTTAGCGGGGGCCGAGATGAGCAGTTCTTC	CASSELSGGRDEQFF
TRBV3-1	TRBD2	few	TRBJ2-2	TGTGCCAGCAGCCGAACGACTAGCGCTCGGGGGGAGCTGTTTTTT	CASSRTTSARGELFF
TRBV5-1	NA	NA	TRBJ1-4	TGCGCCAGCAGCCTAGGGGAGTTAAGTGAAAAACTGTTTTTT	CASSLGELSEKLFF
TRBV5-1	TRBD1	few	TRBJ2-1	TGCGCCAGCAGCTTGCCCGGGACAGAGAGAAATGAGCAGTTCTTC	CASSLPGTERNEQFF
TRBV5-1	NA	few	TRBJ2-5	TGCGCCAGCAGCCCCATTTCAGGGGAAGAGACCCAGTACTTC	CASSPISGEETQYF
TRBV10-3	TRBD2	NA	TRBJ2-7	TGTGCCATCAGTCGAAGGGGAGGGGACTACGAGCAGTACTTC	CAISRRGGDYEQYF
TRBV4-1	NA	many	TRBJ1-2	TGCGCCAGCAGCCCCCCATGGACAGACTATGGCTACACCTTC	CASSPPWTDYGYTF
TRBV5-5	TRBD2	NA	TRBJ2-2	TGTGCCAGCAGCCCGGAGAGGGTCCAGCGGGGGAACACCGGGGAGCTGTTTTTT	CASSPERVQRGNTGELFF
TRBV12-3/TRBV12-4	NA	few	TRBJ2-5	TGTGCCATCCATTTACTAGCAGATAATCAAGAGACCCAGTACTTC	CAIHLLADNQETQYF
TRBV20-1	NA	NA	TRBJ1-1	TGCAGTGCTAGGGGACATAGGAACACTGAAGCTTTCTTT	CSARGHRNTEAFF
TRBV25-1	NA	NA	TRBJ2-7	TGTGCCAGCAGTGAACGGCGGCCCGCCTCCTACGAGCAGTACTTC	CASSERRPASYEQYF
TRBV30	NA	NA	TRBJ1-1	TGTGCCTGGAGAAGGGGGTTGAAGAACACTGAAGCTTTCTTT	CAWRRGLKNTEAFF
TRBV7-9	NA	few	TRBJ2-3	TGTGCCAGCACCTTCTCGAGACTAGTTGGCACAGATACGCAGTATTTT	CASTFSRLVGTDTQYF
TRBV20-1	NA	few	TRBJ1-1	TGCAGTGCTAGAGCGTCAACTACGCGGCGACTAGCTTTCTTT	CSARASTTRRLAFF
TRBV6-5	NA	few	TRBJ2-7	TGTGCCAGCAGTTACTCTCCGGGGTCCGAGCAGTACTTC	CASSYSPGSEQYF
TRBV2	NA	NA	TRBJ2-5	TGTGCCAGCACTGGGATGGGGTCAGAGACCCAGTACTTC	CASTGMGSETQYF
TRBV29-1	NA	many	TRBJ1-2	TGCAGCGTTGGAATGATGGGGGGCAGCTATGGCTACACCTTC	CSVGMMGGSYGYTF
TRBV4-3	TRBD2	NA	TRBJ2-3	TGCGCCAGCAGCCGCCAACTAGCGGGGGGGCCAGATACGCAGTATTTT	CASSRQLAGGPDTQYF
TRBV2	TRBD2	NA	TRBJ2-2	TGTGCCAGCAAGACTAGCGTCACCGGGGAGCTGTTTTTT	CASKTSVTGELFF
TRBV3-1	NA	NA	TRBJ2-1	TGTGCCAGCAGCCAAGTCAAGTACAATGAGCAGTTCTTC	CASSQVKYNEQFF
TRBV25-1	NA	NA	TRBJ2-3	TGTGCCAGCAGTGGAACGGGGGGCGGCACAGATACGCAGTATTTT	CASSGTGGGTDTQYF
TRBV2	TRBD1	few	TRBJ1-2	TGTGCCAGCAGCGACGGATTCGAGGGCTGGACAGGGGATGGCTACACCTTC	CASSDGFEGWTGDGYTF
TRBV6-5	NA	NA	TRBJ2-2	TGTGCCAGCAGTTACCGTATGAGGGGAGCCGGGGAGCTGTTTTTT	CASSYRMRGAGELFF
TRBV4-1	NA	few	TRBJ1-5	TGCGCCAGCAGCCAAGTGTGGAAAAATCAGCCCCAGCATTTT	CASSQVWKNQPQHF
TRBV5-1	TRBD1	NA	TRBJ2-3	TGCGCCAGCAGCCCCCTAGGGACAGGGAGGAATTTGAGTCCAGATACGCAGTATTTT	CASSPLGTGRNLSPDTQYF
TRBV30	NA	few	TRBJ2-5	TGTGCCTGGAACGGAAAGGCTCTCGAAGAGACCCAGTACTTC	CAWNGKALEETQYF
TRBV10-3	TRBD1	NA	TRBJ2-4	TGTGCCATCACCGGGACAGGGCAGTTCAAAAACATTCAGTACTTC	CAITGTGQFKNIQYF
TRBV29-1	TRBD2	many	TRBJ2-7	TGCAGCGTTGAAGAGGACTGGCATAGCGGGGAAACTTACGAGCAGTACTTC	CSVEEDWHSGETYEQYF
TRBV7-2	NA	NA	TRBJ1-5	TGTGCCAGCAGCTTGACAGGCCCTCTCGGGGGCAATCAGCCCCAGCATTTT	CASSLTGPLGGNQPQHF